This TCR beta chain was identified during a study of blood T cell repertoires in COVID-19. Libraries were prepared by immunoSEQ multiplex PCR; TCRdb keeps only in-frame clonotypes and omits some of them. The data contain 100,000 to 120,000 clones, 65% to 80% of them singletons. CDR3 size: 16 residues. V dropped 3 bases and J dropped 7; count of bases not matched to a gene: 8. CDR1 SGHTA and CDR2 FQGTGA come from the germline V gene. The receptor comes from a woman aged 60 to 75 with acute or convalescent COVID-19. The sequenced sample consisted of peripheral blood. The chain couples TRBV7-3 to TRBJ2-1, with 11 bases matching TRBD2. The CDR3 loop is CASSFIAGGPRNEQFF. CDR3 nucleotide sequence: TGTGCCAGCAGCTTCATAGCGGGGGGGCCTCGGAATGAGCAGTTCTTC.